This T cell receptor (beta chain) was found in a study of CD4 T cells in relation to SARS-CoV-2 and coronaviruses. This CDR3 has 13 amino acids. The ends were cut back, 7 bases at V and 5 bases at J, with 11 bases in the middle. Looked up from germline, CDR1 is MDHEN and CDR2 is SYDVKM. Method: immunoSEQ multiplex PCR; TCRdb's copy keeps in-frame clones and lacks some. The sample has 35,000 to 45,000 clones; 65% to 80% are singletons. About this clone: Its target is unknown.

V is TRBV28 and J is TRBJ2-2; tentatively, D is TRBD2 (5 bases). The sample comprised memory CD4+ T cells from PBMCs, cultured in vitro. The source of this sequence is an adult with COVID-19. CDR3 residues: CASTPPGTGELFF. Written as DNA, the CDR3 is TGTGCCAGCACCCCTCCGGGAACCGGGGAGCTGTTTTTT. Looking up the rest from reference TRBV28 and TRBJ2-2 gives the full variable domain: DVKVTQSSRYLVKRTGEKVFLECVQDMDHENMFWYRQDPGLGLRLIYFSYDVKMKEKGDIPEGYSVSREKKERFSLILESASTNQTSMYLCASTPPGTGELFFGEGSRLTVL.